This entry features one TCR beta chain sequence. The sample comes from a study of T cell changes during pregnancy in multiple sclerosis. With V trimmed by 4 bases and J by 6 bases, 8 bases remained unmatched. Germline V CDR1 and CDR2: SGHRS, YFSETQ. The CDR3 sequence is 15 residues long. The assay was immunoSEQ multiplex PCR, and TCRdb's table has in-frame clones only and misses some. The sample contains 30,000 to 45,000 clones, 88% of which appear only once. The sequenced sample was CD4+ T cells from peripheral blood mononuclear cells, obtained before pregnancy. This sequence was found in a female donor with multiple sclerosis, enrolled in a pregnancy study. The genes are TRBV5-1 and TRBJ1-1; 11 nucleotides agree with TRBD1. CDR3 nucleotide sequence: TGCGCCAGCAGCCGCCTGAGGGACAGGGGGGCTGAAGCTTTCTTT. Translation gives CASSRLRDRGAEAFF.